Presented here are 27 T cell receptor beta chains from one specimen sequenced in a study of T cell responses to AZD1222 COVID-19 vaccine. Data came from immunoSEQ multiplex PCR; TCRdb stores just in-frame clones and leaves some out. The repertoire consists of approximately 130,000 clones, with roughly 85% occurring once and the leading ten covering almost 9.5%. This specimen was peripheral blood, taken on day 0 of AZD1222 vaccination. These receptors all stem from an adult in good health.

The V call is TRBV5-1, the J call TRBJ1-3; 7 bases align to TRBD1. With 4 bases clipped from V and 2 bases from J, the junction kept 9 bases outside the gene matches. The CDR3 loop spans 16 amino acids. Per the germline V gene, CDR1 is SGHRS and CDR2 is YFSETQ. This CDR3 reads CASSPLPGTAGNTIYF. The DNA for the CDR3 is TGCGCCAGCAGCCCCCTACCTGGGACAGCTGGAAACACCATATATTTT.

The DNA of the CDR3 is TGTGCCAGCAGTCCGCCTATCGCGGGGGGGCGAGGAAACATTCAGTACTTC. Its protein is CASSPPIAGGRGNIQYF. This chain connects TRBV28 to TRBJ2-4; 9 bases map to TRBD2. CDR3 length: 17 amino acids. The ends lost 5 bases at V and 6 bases at J; junction bases unmatched: 14. Per germline, CDR1 MDHEN and CDR2 SYDVKM.

The CDR3 region is CASSQGGNNEQFF. As DNA, the CDR3 is TGTGCCAGCAGCCAGGGAGGGAACAATGAGCAGTTCTTC. The J gene is TRBJ2-1, the V gene TRBV11-2; 7 nucleotides match TRBD2. Per germline, CDR1 SGHAT and CDR2 FQNNGV. The CDR3 sequence is 13 residues long. V gave up 5 bases and J gave up 5 bases; unmatched junction bases: 3.

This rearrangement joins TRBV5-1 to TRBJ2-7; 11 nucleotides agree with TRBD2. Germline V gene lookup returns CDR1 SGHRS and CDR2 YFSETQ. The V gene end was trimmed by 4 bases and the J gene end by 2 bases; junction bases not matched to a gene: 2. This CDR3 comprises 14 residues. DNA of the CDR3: TGCGCCAGCAGCAGTAGCGGGGGGGCCTACGAGCAGTACTTC. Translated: CASSSSGGAYEQYF. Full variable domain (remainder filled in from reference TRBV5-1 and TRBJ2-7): KAGVTQTPRYLIKTRGQQVTLSCSPISGHRSVSWYQQTPGQGLQFLFEYFSETQRNKGNFPGRFSGRQFSNSRSEMNVSTLELGDSALYLCASSSSGGAYEQYFGPGTRLTVT.

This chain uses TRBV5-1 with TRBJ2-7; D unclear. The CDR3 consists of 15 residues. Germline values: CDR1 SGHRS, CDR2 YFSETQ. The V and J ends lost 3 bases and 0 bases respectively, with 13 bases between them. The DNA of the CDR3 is TGCGCCAGCAGCTCCACGGACGGAAGCTCCTACGAGCAGTACTTC. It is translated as CASSSTDGSSYEQYF.

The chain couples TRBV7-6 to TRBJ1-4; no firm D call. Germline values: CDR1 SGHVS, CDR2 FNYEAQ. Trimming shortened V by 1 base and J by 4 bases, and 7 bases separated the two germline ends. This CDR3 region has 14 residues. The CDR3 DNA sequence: TGTGCCAGCAGCTTAGTGGCTTTTAATGAAAAACTGTTTTTT. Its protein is CASSLVAFNEKLFF.

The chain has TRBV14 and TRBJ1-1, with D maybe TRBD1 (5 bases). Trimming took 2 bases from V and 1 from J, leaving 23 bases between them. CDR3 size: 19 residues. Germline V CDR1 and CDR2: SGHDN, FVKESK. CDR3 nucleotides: TGTGCCAGCAGCCAACGAAAGACTTCAGGTTTGGGGGAGAACACTGAAGCTTTCTTT. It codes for CASSQRKTSGLGENTEAFF.

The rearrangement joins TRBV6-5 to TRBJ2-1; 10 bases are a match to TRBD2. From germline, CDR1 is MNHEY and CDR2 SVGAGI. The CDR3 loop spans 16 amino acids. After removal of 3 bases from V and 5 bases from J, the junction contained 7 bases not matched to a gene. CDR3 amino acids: CASSYTISGRNNEQFF. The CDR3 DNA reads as TGTGCCAGCAGTTATACCATTAGCGGGAGGAACAATGAGCAGTTCTTC.

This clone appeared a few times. The CDR3: CASTVGQGVGNTIYF. The CDR3 bases are TGTGCCAGTACCGTGGGACAGGGGGTCGGAAACACCATATATTTT. V usage is TRBV19 and J usage is TRBJ1-3, with 11 bases that match TRBD1. Germline V CDR1 and CDR2: LNHDA, SQIVND (reference sequence). Losses at the gene ends were 7 bases for V and 4 bases for J; bases not matched to a gene: 6. This CDR3 region has 15 residues.

The CDR3 loop reads CASSSGSSGANVLTF. The CDR3 DNA is TGTGCCAGCAGTTCAGGGAGCTCTGGGGCCAACGTCCTGACTTTC. The chain has TRBV28 and TRBJ2-6; tentatively, D is TRBD1 or TRBD2 (5 bases each). V was trimmed by 4 bases and J by 0 bases, leaving 7 bases between them. The germline gives CDR1 MDHEN, CDR2 SYDVKM. The CDR3 runs to 15 residues.

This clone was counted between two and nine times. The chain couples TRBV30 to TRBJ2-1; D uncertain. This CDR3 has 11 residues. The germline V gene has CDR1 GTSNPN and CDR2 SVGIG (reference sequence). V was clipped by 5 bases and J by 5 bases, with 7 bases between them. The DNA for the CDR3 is TGTGCCTGGGGCAGCAACAATGAGCAGTTCTTC. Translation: CAWGSNNEQFF. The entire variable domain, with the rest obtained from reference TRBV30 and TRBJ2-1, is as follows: SQTIHQWPATLVQPVGSPLSLECTVEGTSNPNLYWYRQAAGRGLQLLFYSVGIGQISSEVPQNLSASRPQDRQFILSSKKLLLSDSGFYLCAWGSNNEQFFGPGTRLTVL.

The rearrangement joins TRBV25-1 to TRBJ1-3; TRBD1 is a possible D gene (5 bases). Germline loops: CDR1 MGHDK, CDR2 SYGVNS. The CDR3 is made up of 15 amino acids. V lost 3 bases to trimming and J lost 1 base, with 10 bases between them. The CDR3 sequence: CASSDAGSSGNTIYF. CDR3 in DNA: TGTGCCAGCAGTGACGCAGGGAGTTCTGGAAACACCATATATTTT.

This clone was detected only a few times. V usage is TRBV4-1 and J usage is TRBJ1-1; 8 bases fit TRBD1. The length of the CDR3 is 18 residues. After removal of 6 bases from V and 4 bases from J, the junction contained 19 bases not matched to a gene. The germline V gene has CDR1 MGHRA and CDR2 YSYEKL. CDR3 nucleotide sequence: TGCGCCAGCAGTCCGCTCCCGGGACAGGTACTAAAGGGCACTGAAGCTTTCTTT. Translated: CASSPLPGQVLKGTEAFF.

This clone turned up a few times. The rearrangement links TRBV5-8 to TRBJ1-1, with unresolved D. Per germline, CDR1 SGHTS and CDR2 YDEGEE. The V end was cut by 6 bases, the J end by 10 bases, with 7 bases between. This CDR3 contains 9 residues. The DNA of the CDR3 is TGTGCCAGCACCCCGGGAGCTTTCTTT. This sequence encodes CASTPGAFF.

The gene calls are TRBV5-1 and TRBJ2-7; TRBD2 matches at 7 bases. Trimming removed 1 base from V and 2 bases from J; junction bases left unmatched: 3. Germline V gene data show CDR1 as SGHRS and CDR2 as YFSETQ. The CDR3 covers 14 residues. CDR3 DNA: TGCGCCAGCAGCTTGCCTAGCGGAACCTACGAGCAGTACTTC. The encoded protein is CASSLPSGTYEQYF.

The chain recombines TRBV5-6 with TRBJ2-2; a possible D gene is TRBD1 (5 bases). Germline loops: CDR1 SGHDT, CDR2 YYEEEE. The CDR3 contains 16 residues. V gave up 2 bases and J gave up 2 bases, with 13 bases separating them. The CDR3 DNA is TGTGCCAGCAGCTTTGGGGCATTTACCAACACCGGGGAGCTGTTTTTT. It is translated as CASSFGAFTNTGELFF.

CDR3 sequence reads: CASSPTGAGANVLTF. The CDR3 nucleotides are TGTGCCAGCAGTCCGACAGGGGCTGGGGCCAACGTCCTGACTTTC. The chain uses TRBV28 and TRBJ2-6, with 8 bases matching TRBD1. Looked up from germline, CDR1 is MDHEN and CDR2 is SYDVKM. V shed 5 bases, J shed 2 bases, and the junction held 2 bases outside the gene matches. The CDR3 is 15 residues long.

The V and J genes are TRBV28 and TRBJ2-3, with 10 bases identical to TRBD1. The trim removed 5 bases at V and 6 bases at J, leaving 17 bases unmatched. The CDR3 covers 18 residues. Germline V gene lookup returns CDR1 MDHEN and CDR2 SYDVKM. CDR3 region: CASSRAGTGVKLTDTQYF. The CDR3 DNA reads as TGTGCCAGCAGTCGCGCTGGGACAGGGGTAAAACTGACGGATACGCAGTATTTT.

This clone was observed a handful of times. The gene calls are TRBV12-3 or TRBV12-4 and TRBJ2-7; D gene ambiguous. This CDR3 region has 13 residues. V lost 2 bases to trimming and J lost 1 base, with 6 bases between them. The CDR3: CASSLFPSYEQYF. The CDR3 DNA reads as TGTGCCAGCAGTTTATTCCCTTCCTACGAGCAGTACTTC.

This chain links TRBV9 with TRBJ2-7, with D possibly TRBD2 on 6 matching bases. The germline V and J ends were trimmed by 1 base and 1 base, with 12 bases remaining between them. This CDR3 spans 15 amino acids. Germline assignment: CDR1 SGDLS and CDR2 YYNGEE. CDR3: CASSVTGVASYEQYF. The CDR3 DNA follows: TGTGCCAGCAGCGTAACGGGGGTCGCTTCCTACGAGCAGTACTTC.

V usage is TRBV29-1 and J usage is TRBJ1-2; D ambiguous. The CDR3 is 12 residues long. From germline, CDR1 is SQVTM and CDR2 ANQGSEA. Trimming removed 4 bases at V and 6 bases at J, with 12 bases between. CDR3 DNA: TGCAGCGTTGGACGGAGGAAGGATGGCTACACCTTC. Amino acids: CSVGRRKDGYTF.

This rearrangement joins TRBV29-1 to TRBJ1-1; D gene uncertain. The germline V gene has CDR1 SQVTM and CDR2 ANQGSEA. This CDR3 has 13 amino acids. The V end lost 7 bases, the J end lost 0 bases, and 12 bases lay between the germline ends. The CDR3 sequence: CSGRTDLNTEAFF. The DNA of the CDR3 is TGCAGCGGAAGAACAGACTTGAACACTGAAGCTTTCTTT.

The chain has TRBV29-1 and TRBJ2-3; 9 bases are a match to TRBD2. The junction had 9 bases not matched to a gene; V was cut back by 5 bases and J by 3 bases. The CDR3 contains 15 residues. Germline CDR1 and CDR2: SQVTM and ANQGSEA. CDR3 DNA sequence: TGCAGCGTTCATCGGCTAGCGGGGATGACAGATACGCAGTATTTT. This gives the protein CSVHRLAGMTDTQYF.

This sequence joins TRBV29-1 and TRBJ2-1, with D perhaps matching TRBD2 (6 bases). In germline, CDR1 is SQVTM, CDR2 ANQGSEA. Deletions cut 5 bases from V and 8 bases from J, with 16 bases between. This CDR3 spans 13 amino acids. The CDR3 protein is CSVPRPGTYEQFF. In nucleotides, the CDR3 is TGCAGCGTTCCCCGTCCGGGGACTTATGAGCAGTTCTTC.

In DNA form, the CDR3 reads TGTGCCAGCAGTTTACAAACAGCTGAAGCTTTCTTT. Translated: CASSLQTAEAFF. This chain joins TRBV12-3 or TRBV12-4 and TRBJ1-1; D ambiguous. The V end lost 2 bases, the J end lost 6 bases, and 7 bases lay between the germline ends. The CDR3 consists of 12 residues.

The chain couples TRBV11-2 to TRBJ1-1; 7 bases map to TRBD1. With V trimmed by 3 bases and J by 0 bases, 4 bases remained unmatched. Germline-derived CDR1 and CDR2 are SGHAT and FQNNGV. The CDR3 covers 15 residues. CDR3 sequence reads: CASSFSTGVNTEAFF. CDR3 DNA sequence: TGTGCCAGCAGCTTTTCCACAGGGGTGAACACTGAAGCTTTCTTT.

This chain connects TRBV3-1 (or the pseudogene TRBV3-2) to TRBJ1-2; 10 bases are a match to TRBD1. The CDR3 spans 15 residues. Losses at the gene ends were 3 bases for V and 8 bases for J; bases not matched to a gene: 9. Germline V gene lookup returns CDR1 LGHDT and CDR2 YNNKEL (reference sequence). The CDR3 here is CASSHRTGGSGGYTF. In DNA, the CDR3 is TGTGCCAGCAGCCACCGGACAGGGGGTAGCGGAGGCTACACCTTC.